One sample yielded the 31 T cell receptor beta chains listed below, sequenced in a study of T cell responses to AZD1222 COVID-19 vaccine. Clones were read by immunoSEQ multiplex PCR, and TCRdb kept only the in-frame ones, dropping some. The table has approximately 70,000 clones, roughly 84% seen once. Specimen: peripheral blood, collected on day 0 of AZD1222 vaccination. The receptors were gathered from an adult in good health.

This clone was observed once. The V and J genes are TRBV5-1 and TRBJ2-2; D could derive from TRBD1 or TRBD2 (5 bases each). Trimming removed 3 bases from V and 6 bases from J, with 18 bases in between. CDR1 is SGHRS, CDR2 YFSETQ, per germline. The CDR3 contains 16 residues. CDR3 DNA sequence: TGCGCCAGCAGCTCGGGACGGAGGCCTGCCCCCGGGGAGCTGTTTTTT. Protein product: CASSSGRRPAPGELFF.

The rearrangement uses TRBV29-1 and TRBJ1-2, with TRBD1 matching over 10 bases. Germline V gene sequence: CDR1 SQVTM, CDR2 ANQGSEA. CDR3 length: 12 amino acids. The V and J ends lost 7 bases and 5 bases, in that order; junction bases with no gene match: 4. CDR3 nucleotides: TGCAGCGGGTCGGACAGGGGGTATGGCTACACCTTC. This gives the protein CSGSDRGYGYTF.

There are a few counts of this clone. CDR3 in DNA: TGTGCCAGCAGCTTAACCGGACTAGCGGGGGGAACCTCCTACGAGCAGTACTTC. It is translated as CASSLTGLAGGTSYEQYF. J is TRBJ2-7 and V is TRBV7-2; TRBD2 matches at 14 bases. The germline V gene encodes CDR1 SGHTA and CDR2 FQGNSA. The CDR3 has 18 amino acids. Trimming cost V 2 bases and J 0 bases; bases outside gene matches: 6.

V gene TRBV28 combines with J gene TRBJ1-5; D is perhaps TRBD1 (5 bases). Germline V gene sequence: CDR1 MDHEN, CDR2 SYDVKM. The CDR3 has 16 residues. V lost 1 base and J 2 bases, leaving 12 bases between the germline ends. CDR3 sequence: CASSLLKGFGNQPQHF. CDR3 nucleotides: TGTGCCAGCAGTTTATTGAAGGGGTTTGGCAATCAGCCCCAGCATTTT.

V is TRBV28 and J is TRBJ2-7; D remains ambiguous. The germline gives CDR1 MDHEN, CDR2 SYDVKM. V gave up 7 bases and J gave up 2 bases, with 15 bases separating them. The CDR3 runs to 14 residues. The CDR3 spells CASMGQENPYEQYF. For the CDR3, the DNA is TGTGCCAGCATGGGCCAGGAGAACCCCTACGAGCAGTACTTC.

This chain links TRBV5-1 with TRBJ1-5; TRBD1 matches 8 bases. CDR1 SGHRS and CDR2 YFSETQ come from the germline V gene. The CDR3 spans 15 residues. Losses at the gene ends were 3 bases for V and 1 base for J; bases not matched to a gene: 3. The DNA for the CDR3 is TGCGCCAGCAGCTACAGGGGGGAAAGCAATCAGCCCCAGCATTTT. Encoded protein: CASSYRGESNQPQHF. Variable domain in full (rest from reference TRBV5-1 and TRBJ1-5): KAGVTQTPRYLIKTRGQQVTLSCSPISGHRSVSWYQQTPGQGLQFLFEYFSETQRNKGNFPGRFSGRQFSNSRSEMNVSTLELGDSALYLCASSYRGESNQPQHFGDGTRLSIL.

This clone was recorded only once. The rearrangement joins TRBV5-1 to TRBJ1-1; 9 bases map to TRBD1. The CDR3 runs 14 residues. V gave up 4 bases and J gave up 6 bases; unmatched junction bases: 7. The germline V gene encodes CDR1 SGHRS and CDR2 YFSETQ. This CDR3 reads CASSHDGTGSEAFF. CDR3 coding DNA: TGCGCCAGCAGCCACGACGGGACAGGGTCTGAAGCTTTCTTT.

V is TRBV10-1 and J is TRBJ2-7, with a weak D call TRBD2 (6 bases). The CDR3 spans 13 residues. CDR1 is WNHNN and CDR2 is SYGVQD in the germline V gene (reference sequence). Trimming removed 5 bases at V and 7 bases at J, with 15 bases between. The CDR3 loop is CASSSGLLGEQYF. In nucleotides, the CDR3 is TGCGCCAGCAGTTCGGGACTCTTGGGTGAGCAGTACTTC.

The chain uses TRBV14 and TRBJ1-2; D unresolved. The germline V and J ends were trimmed by 0 bases and 8 bases, with 16 bases remaining between them. The germline V gene has CDR1 SGHDN and CDR2 FVKESK. The CDR3 has 15 amino acids. The CDR3 nucleotides are TGTGCCAGCAGCCAAGATCGGATCGGAGGGCACGGCTACACCTTC. The encoded protein is CASSQDRIGGHGYTF.

The J gene is TRBJ1-1, the V gene TRBV27; TRBD1 matches 10 bases. The trim removed 4 bases at V and 1 base at J, leaving 6 bases unmatched. CDR1 MNHEY and CDR2 SMNVEV come from the germline V gene (reference sequence). The CDR3 spans 16 residues. The CDR3 DNA sequence: TGTGCCAGCAGTTCCCTGACAGGGGGCTCGAACACTGAAGCTTTCTTT. This sequence encodes CASSSLTGGSNTEAFF.

To note about this clone: The same CDR3 is also encoded by other DNA sequences in this sample. CDR3: CASSVGTGGGNTIYF. The DNA of the CDR3 is TGTGCCAGCAGCGTAGGGACAGGGGGTGGAAACACCATATATTTT. The chain links TRBV9 to TRBJ1-3; 10 bases match TRBD1. CDR1 and CDR2 (germline): SGDLS, YYNGEE. The CDR3 contains 15 residues. V gave up 0 bases and J gave up 3 bases; unmatched junction bases: 0.

V is TRBV12-3 or TRBV12-4 and J is TRBJ1-5; no firm D call. V was pared by 5 bases and J by 7 bases, with 12 bases between. CDR3 length: 13 residues. The CDR3 nucleotides are TGTGCCAGCAGTCCTAGTGAAGGGCAGCCCCAGCATTTT. Residues: CASSPSEGQPQHF.

This sequence joins TRBV6-1 and TRBJ2-7; 14 nucleotides agree with TRBD2. The ends lost 2 bases at V and 6 bases at J; junction bases unmatched: 9. The CDR3 extends over 17 amino acids. The germline V gene encodes CDR1 MNHNS and CDR2 SASEGT. In DNA, the CDR3 is TGTGCCAGCAGTGAAAACCGATATGGACTAGCGGGGGGCGAGCAGTACTTC. Its translation: CASSENRYGLAGGEQYF.

CDR3 region: CASRFTGGDSYEQYF. The CDR3 DNA reads TGTGCCAGCAGGTTCACAGGGGGCGACTCCTACGAGCAGTACTTC. J is TRBJ2-7 and V is TRBV6-5; 9 bases align to TRBD1. With V trimmed by 6 bases and J by 0 bases, 6 bases remained unmatched. The CDR3 length is 15 residues. The germline V gene has CDR1 MNHEY and CDR2 SVGAGI.

This clone was recorded once. The chain has TRBV7-2 and TRBJ2-2, with D perhaps being TRBD1 or TRBD2 (6 bases each). The V gene's germline CDR1 is SGHTA and CDR2 FQGNSA. V shed 1 base and J shed 0 bases, with 12 bases lying between them. This CDR3 comprises 17 residues. The CDR3 nucleotides are TGTGCCAGCAGCTTAGTGGGGGCGGGAACGAACACCGGGGAGCTGTTTTTT. Encoded protein: CASSLVGAGTNTGELFF.

The genes are TRBV19 and TRBJ2-7, with TRBD2 matching over 15 bases. With V trimmed by 4 bases and J by 6 bases, 4 bases remained unmatched. The CDR3 length is 15 residues. CDR1 LNHDA and CDR2 SQIVND come from the germline V gene (reference sequence). CDR3 amino acids: CASSTGTSGGSEQYF. CDR3 coding DNA: TGTGCCAGTAGTACCGGGACTAGCGGGGGGAGCGAGCAGTACTTC.

The chain couples TRBV4-2 to TRBJ2-2, with D possibly being TRBD2 (6 bases). The CDR3 has 16 amino acids. V lost 2 bases and J 4 bases, leaving 14 bases between the germline ends. The germline V gene encodes CDR1 LGHNA and CDR2 YNFKEQ. The CDR3 protein is CASSQNSGVTTGELFF. In DNA, the CDR3 is TGTGCCAGCAGCCAAAACTCGGGGGTAACCACCGGGGAGCTGTTTTTT.

The V call is TRBV4-1, the J call TRBJ1-6; D is possibly TRBD1 (5 bases). V shed 0 bases and J shed 9 bases, with 12 bases lying between them. The CDR3 covers 15 residues. Germline CDR1 reads MGHRA; CDR2 reads YSYEKL. The DNA of the CDR3 is TGCGCCAGCAGCCAAGATGGGTTGGGGGTTTCACCCCTCCACTTT. Amino acid sequence: CASSQDGLGVSPLHF.

This chain connects TRBV19 to TRBJ1-4; 8 nucleotides match TRBD1. CDR1 and CDR2 (germline): LNHDA, SQIVND (reference sequence). Trimming removed 3 bases from V and 8 bases from J; junction bases left unmatched: 8. This CDR3 comprises 15 residues. The CDR3 reads CASSIPGGAGEKLFF. In DNA form, the CDR3 reads TGTGCCAGTAGTATTCCAGGGGGCGCGGGCGAAAAACTGTTTTTT.

The rearrangement links TRBV5-4 to TRBJ2-3; the D gene is possibly TRBD1 (5 bases). The CDR3 consists of 15 residues. V gave up 4 bases and J gave up 1 base, with 13 bases separating them. The germline V gene encodes CDR1 SGHNT and CDR2 YYREEE (reference sequence). As DNA, the CDR3 is TGTGCCAGCAGCGATCAACAGGTCCGCACAGATACGCAGTATTTT. Translation: CASSDQQVRTDTQYF.

The chain recombines TRBV30 with TRBJ2-1; D perhaps matches TRBD2 (7 bases). The CDR3 sequence is 14 residues long. Germline CDR1 GTSNPN, CDR2 SVGIG (reference sequence). The V end was cut by 2 bases, the J end by 5 bases, with 13 bases between. CDR3 region: CAWSLGGPHNEQFF. The CDR3 DNA reads as TGTGCCTGGAGTCTGGGGGGGCCGCACAATGAGCAGTTCTTC.

The J gene is TRBJ2-3, the V gene TRBV7-8; 8 nucleotides line up with TRBD2. CDR1 SGHVS and CDR2 FQNEAQ come from the germline V gene. The CDR3 consists of 15 residues. Trimming at V came to 3 bases and at J to 2 bases, leaving 4 bases not matched to a gene. This CDR3 reads CASSFGGALTDTQYF. The CDR3 DNA reads as TGTGCCAGCAGCTTCGGGGGGGCCCTCACAGATACGCAGTATTTT.

The gene calls are TRBV7-2 and TRBJ1-2; 10 bases line up with TRBD1. In germline, CDR1 is SGHTA, CDR2 FQGNSA. Trimming removed 6 bases from V and 2 bases from J; junction bases left unmatched: 6. This CDR3 comprises 15 residues. CDR3 region: CASRPPGQGNYGYTF. CDR3 bases: TGTGCCAGCAGACCCCCGGGACAGGGGAACTATGGCTACACCTTC.

In this sample, this clone turned up a few times. The chain is built from TRBV28 and TRBJ2-5; 13 positions agree with TRBD2. This CDR3 spans 15 amino acids. V shed 4 bases, J shed 5 bases, and the junction held 4 bases outside the gene matches. CDR1 MDHEN and CDR2 SYDVKM come from the germline V gene. The CDR3 bases are TGTGCCAGCAGTTCGACTAGCGGGGGGCGGGAGACCCAGTACTTC. Protein sequence: CASSSTSGGRETQYF. The full variable domain, in which reference TRBV28 and TRBJ2-5 provide the parts outside the CDR3, is DVKVTQSSRYLVKRTGEKVFLECVQDMDHENMFWYRQDPGLGLRLIYFSYDVKMKEKGDIPEGYSVSREKKERFSLILESASTNQTSMYLCASSSTSGGRETQYFGPGTRLLVL.

The chain's CDR3 is CASSLVDFGEQYF. In DNA form, the CDR3 reads TGTGCCAGCAGCTTAGTTGATTTCGGGGAGCAGTACTTC. V usage is TRBV7-2 and J usage is TRBJ2-7; the D is unclear. CDR1 is SGHTA and CDR2 is FQGNSA in the germline V gene. Trimming took off 1 base at V and 7 bases at J, with 11 bases between the two ends. This CDR3 contains 13 residues.

The chain recombines TRBV2 with TRBJ1-6, with 8 positions matching TRBD1. Per germline, CDR1 SNHLY and CDR2 FYNNEI. The J segment lost 5 bases and the V segment lost 6 bases, leaving 3 bases of the junction unmatched. CDR3 length equals 14 residues. The DNA for the CDR3 is TGTGCCAGCAGGAGGGGACAGGATAATTCACCCCTCCACTTT. This encodes CASRRGQDNSPLHF. Combining the CDR3 with reference TRBV2 and TRBJ1-6 gives the whole variable domain EPEVTQTPSHQVTQMGQEVILRCVPISNHLYFYWYRQILGQKVEFLVSFYNNEISEKSEIFDDQFSVERPDGSNFTLKIRSTKLEDSAMYFCASRRGQDNSPLHFGNGTRLTVT.

The rearrangement uses TRBV30 and TRBJ1-1; 7 bases map to TRBD1. The CDR3 spans 13 residues. The V gene's germline CDR1 is GTSNPN and CDR2 SVGIG (reference sequence). V shed 1 base, J shed 4 bases, and the junction held 3 bases outside the gene matches. CDR3 region: CAWSEDRLTEAFF. DNA for the CDR3: TGTGCCTGGAGTGAGGACAGGCTCACTGAAGCTTTCTTT.

The chain links TRBV11-3 to TRBJ1-3; D not resolved. The CDR3 sequence is 14 residues long. The V end lost 6 bases, the J end lost 1 base, and 10 bases lay between the germline ends. The germline CDR1 and CDR2 sequences are SGHNT and YENEEA. For the CDR3, the DNA is TGTGCCAGCAGTAGTGACATTTCTGGAAACACCATATATTTT. This gives the protein CASSSDISGNTIYF.

The gene calls are TRBV6-5 and TRBJ1-2, with D tentatively TRBD1 (6 bases). Between the trimmed V and J ends, which lost 5 bases and 5 bases, there was a span of 9 bases. From germline, CDR1 is MNHEY and CDR2 SVGAGI. This CDR3 region has 12 residues. The CDR3 sequence: CASSRGGYGYTF. The CDR3, as DNA: TGTGCCAGCAGTAGGGGGGGTTATGGCTACACCTTC.

The V gene is TRBV15, the J gene TRBJ2-7; no definite D call. Germline CDR1 and CDR2: LNHNV and YYDKDF (reference sequence). The CDR3 has 13 amino acids. Trimming left V 4 bases short and J 5 bases short, with 12 bases between. CDR3 sequence (DNA): TGTGCCACCAGCAAGACCGGGTTGGACGAGCAGTACTTC. Translation: CATSKTGLDEQYF.

The V and J genes are TRBV24-1 and TRBJ1-1; 7 positions match TRBD1. V shed 6 bases and J 7 bases; nucleotides not matched to a gene: 13. This CDR3 is 15 amino acids long. Per the germline V gene, CDR1 is KGHDR and CDR2 is SFDVKD. The CDR3 loop reads CATSRSDRDGLEAFF. The CDR3 coding sequence is TGTGCCACCAGTCGATCTGACAGGGATGGTCTTGAAGCTTTCTTT.